A selection of T cell receptor beta chains follows, all from one sample in a study of shared clonotypes between healthy human individuals. This table comes from immunoSEQ multiplex PCR, and its TCRdb copy is limited to in-frame clones, with some not included. The sample has some 2.4 million clones, roughly 93% seen once. Specimen: naive CD4+ T cells from PBMCs. The receptors were sampled from a man younger than 35 in good health. Some clones in this sample may be carry-over from other donors' samples. Both conserved end residues are part of each CDR3. The D gene is left open where the match is weak. Clone size is stated in some rows and not others, as once, few, many or a class when expanded.

D: TRBD1
J: TRBJ1-2
V: TRBV29-1
size: .
length: 17
DNA: TGCAGCGCCCGTGGAGACAGGGTGGTCGGTATAGGCTATGGCTACACCTTC
CDR3: CSARGDRVVGIGYGYTF

D: .
J: TRBJ2-1
V: TRBV18
size: .
length: 15
DNA: TGTGCCAGCTCTCCCGTTCATAGCTCCTACAATGAGCAGTTCTTC
CDR3: CASSPVHSSYNEQFF

D: TRBD1
J: TRBJ2-5
V: TRBV25-1
size: .
length: 14
DNA: TGTGCCAGCAGCGGACAGGCTCCGGGATTGGCCCAGTACTTC
CDR3: CASSGQAPGLAQYF

D: TRBD2
J: TRBJ2-1
V: TRBV7-9
size: once
length: 16
DNA: TGTGCCAGCAGCCCGAATCGGGGAGGGTTATTCTATGAGCAGTTCTTC
CDR3: CASSPNRGGLFYEQFF

D: .
J: TRBJ1-5
V: TRBV6-5
size: .
length: 15
DNA: TGTGCCAGCAGTTACTCTCAGGGTATTCGACAGCCCCAGCATTTT
CDR3: CASSYSQGIRQPQHF

D: TRBD2
J: TRBJ2-6
V: TRBV28
size: .
length: 19
DNA: TGTGCCAGCAGTTCGGTGTTGAGACTAGCGGATTCTGGGGCCAACGTCCTGACTTTC
CDR3: CASSSVLRLADSGANVLTF

D: .
J: TRBJ1-1
V: TRBV5-1
size: .
length: 15
DNA: TGCGCCAGCAGCTTGTCTGGGACATACGTCACTGAAGCTTTCTTT
CDR3: CASSLSGTYVTEAFF

D: TRBD2
J: TRBJ2-1
V: TRBV7-3
size: .
length: 16
DNA: TGTGCCAGCAGCTTCTGGGGGACTAGCGGGAACAATGAGCAGTTCTTC
CDR3: CASSFWGTSGNNEQFF

D: .
J: TRBJ2-1
V: TRBV5-4
size: .
length: 14
DNA: TGTGCCAGCAGCTTCCCGGGCGCCTACAATGAGCAGTTCTTC
CDR3: CASSFPGAYNEQFF

D: .
J: TRBJ2-5
V: TRBV6-1
size: .
length: 13
DNA: TGTGCCAGCAGTGTCCTAGATAGGGAGACCCAGTACTTC
CDR3: CASSVLDRETQYF

D: TRBD1
J: TRBJ1-4
V: TRBV28
size: .
length: 13
DNA: TGTGCCAGCAGGGGACAGGTATTTGAAAAACTGTTTTTT
CDR3: CASRGQVFEKLFF

D: .
J: TRBJ1-3
V: TRBV7-8
size: .
length: 18
DNA: TGTGCCAGCAGCTTAAATTATCGGACGGATACTTCTGGAAACACCATATATTTT
CDR3: CASSLNYRTDTSGNTIYF

D: .
J: TRBJ1-2
V: TRBV20-1
size: few
length: 11
DNA: TGCAGTGCCCCAGGGAACTATGGCTACACCTTC
CDR3: CSAPGNYGYTF

D: .
J: TRBJ1-4
V: TRBV6-5
size: .
length: 13
DNA: TGTGCCAGCAGTTCCGGGAAATATGAAAAACTGTTTTTT
CDR3: CASSSGKYEKLFF

D: .
J: TRBJ2-7
V: TRBV28
size: once
length: 16
DNA: TGTGCCAGCAGTTTTATGCCTAAGACAGCCCTCTACGAGCAGTACTTC
CDR3: CASSFMPKTALYEQYF

D: .
J: TRBJ1-1
V: TRBV5-1
size: few
length: 14
DNA: TGCGCCAGCAGCTTGGCAGCAGGGAACACTGAAGCTTTCTTT
CDR3: CASSLAAGNTEAFF

D: TRBD2
J: TRBJ2-7
V: TRBV5-4
size: .
length: 16
DNA: TGTGCCAGCAGCAAAATGCAGAGCGGGAGCGAATACGAGCAGTACTTC
CDR3: CASSKMQSGSEYEQYF

D: TRBD2
J: TRBJ2-1
V: TRBV7-2
size: .
length: 16
DNA: TGTGCCAGCAGCTTAGTAGGACTAGCGGGAGCGGGTGAGCAGTTCTTC
CDR3: CASSLVGLAGAGEQFF